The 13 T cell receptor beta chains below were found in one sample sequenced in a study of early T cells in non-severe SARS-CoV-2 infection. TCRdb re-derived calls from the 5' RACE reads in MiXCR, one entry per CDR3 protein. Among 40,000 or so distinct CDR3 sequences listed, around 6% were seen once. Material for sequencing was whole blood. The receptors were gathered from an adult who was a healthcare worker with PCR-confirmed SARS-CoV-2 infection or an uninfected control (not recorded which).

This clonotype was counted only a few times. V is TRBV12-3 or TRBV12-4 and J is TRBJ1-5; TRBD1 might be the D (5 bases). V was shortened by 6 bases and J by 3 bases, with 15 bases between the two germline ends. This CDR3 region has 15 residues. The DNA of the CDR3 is TGTGCCAGCAGCGAAGGGGTACGGGCCAATCAGCCCCAGCATTTT. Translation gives CASSEGVRANQPQHF.

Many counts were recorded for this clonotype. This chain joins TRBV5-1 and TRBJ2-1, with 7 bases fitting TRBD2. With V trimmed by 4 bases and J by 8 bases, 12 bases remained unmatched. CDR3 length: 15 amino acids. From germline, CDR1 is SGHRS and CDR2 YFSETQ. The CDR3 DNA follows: TGCGCCAGCAGCCCCGGCTCGCTAGCGGTCTATGAGCAGTTCTTC. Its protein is CASSPGSLAVYEQFF. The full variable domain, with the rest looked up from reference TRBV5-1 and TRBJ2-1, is KAGVTQTPRYLIKTRGQQVTLSCSPISGHRSVSWYQQTPGQGLQFLFEYFSETQRNKGNFPGRFSGRQFSNSRSEMNVSTLELGDSALYLCASSPGSLAVYEQFFGPGTRLTVL.

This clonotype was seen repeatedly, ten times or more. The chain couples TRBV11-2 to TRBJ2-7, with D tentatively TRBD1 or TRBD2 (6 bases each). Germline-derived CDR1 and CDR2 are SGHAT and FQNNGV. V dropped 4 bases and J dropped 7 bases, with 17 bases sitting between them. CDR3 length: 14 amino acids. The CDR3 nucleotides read TGTGCCAGCAGCTATACGGGGGCCCTCTCTGAGCAGTACTTC. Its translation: CASSYTGALSEQYF.

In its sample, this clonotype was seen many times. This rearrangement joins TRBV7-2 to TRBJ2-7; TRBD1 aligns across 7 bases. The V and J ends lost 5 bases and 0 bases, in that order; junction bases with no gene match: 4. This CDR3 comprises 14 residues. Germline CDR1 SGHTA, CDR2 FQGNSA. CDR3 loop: CASSRTGSSYEQYF. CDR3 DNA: TGTGCCAGCAGCCGGACAGGAAGCTCCTACGAGCAGTACTTC.

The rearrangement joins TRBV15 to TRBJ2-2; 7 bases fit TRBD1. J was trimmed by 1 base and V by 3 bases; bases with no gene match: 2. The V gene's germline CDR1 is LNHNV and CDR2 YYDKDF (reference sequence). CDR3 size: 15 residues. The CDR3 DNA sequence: TGTGCCACCAGCAGGAGGACAGGGAACACCGGGGAGCTGTTTTTT. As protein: CATSRRTGNTGELFF.

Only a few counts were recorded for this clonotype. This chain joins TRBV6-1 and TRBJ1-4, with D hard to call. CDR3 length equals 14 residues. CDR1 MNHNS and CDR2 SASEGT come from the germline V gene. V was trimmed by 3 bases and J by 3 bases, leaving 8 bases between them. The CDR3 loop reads CASSELTPNEKLFF. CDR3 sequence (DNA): TGTGCCAGCAGTGAGCTCACTCCTAATGAAAAACTGTTTTTT.

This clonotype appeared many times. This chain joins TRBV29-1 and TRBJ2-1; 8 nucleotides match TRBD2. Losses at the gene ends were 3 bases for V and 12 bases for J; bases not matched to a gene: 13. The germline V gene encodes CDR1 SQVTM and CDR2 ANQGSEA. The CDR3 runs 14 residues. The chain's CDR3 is CSVEGSGTPNAQFF. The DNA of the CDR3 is TGCAGCGTTGAGGGTAGCGGGACACCCAACGCGCAGTTCTTC.

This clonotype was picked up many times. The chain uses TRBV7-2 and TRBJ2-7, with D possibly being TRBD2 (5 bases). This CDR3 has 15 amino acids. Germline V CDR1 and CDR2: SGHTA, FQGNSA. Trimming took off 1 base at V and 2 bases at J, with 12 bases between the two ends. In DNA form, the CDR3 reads TGTGCCAGCAGCTTAGATGAGGGCGGACCCTACGAGCAGTACTTC. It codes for CASSLDEGGPYEQYF.

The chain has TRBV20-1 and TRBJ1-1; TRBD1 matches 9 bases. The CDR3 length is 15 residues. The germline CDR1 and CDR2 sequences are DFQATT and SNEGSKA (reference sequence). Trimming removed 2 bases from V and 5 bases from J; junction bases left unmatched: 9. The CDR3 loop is CSARTPGQGGTEAFF. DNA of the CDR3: TGCAGTGCTAGAACTCCGGGACAGGGAGGAACTGAAGCTTTCTTT.

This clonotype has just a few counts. The CDR3 DNA reads TGTGCCAGCAGATCCAAGGAACGGGACGGCTACACCTTC. It encodes CASRSKERDGYTF. The chain has TRBV28 and TRBJ1-2; D might be TRBD1 (5 bases). The CDR3 loop spans 13 amino acids. V was cut by 6 bases and J by 8 bases, with 16 bases left in between. The germline gives CDR1 MDHEN, CDR2 SYDVKM.

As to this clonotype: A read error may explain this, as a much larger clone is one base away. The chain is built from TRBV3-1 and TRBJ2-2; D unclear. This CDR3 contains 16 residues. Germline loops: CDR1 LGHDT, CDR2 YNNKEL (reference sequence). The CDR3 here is CASGQDALIRTGELFF. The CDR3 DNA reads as TGTGCCAGCGGCCAGGACGCCTTGATTAGAACCGGGGAGCTGTTTTTT. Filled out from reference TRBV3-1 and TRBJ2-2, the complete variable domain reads DTAVSQTPKYLVTQMGNDKSIKCEQNLGHDTMYWYKQDSKKFLKIMFSYNNKELIINETVPNRFSPKSPDKAHLNLHINSLELGDSAVYFCASGQDALIRTGELFFGEGSRLTVL.

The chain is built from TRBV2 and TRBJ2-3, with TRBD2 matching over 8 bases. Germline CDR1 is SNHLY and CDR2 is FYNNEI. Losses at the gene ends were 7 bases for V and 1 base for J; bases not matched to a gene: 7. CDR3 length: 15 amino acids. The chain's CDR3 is CASIEAGDRTDTQYF. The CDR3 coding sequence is TGTGCCAGCATCGAAGCGGGGGATCGCACAGATACGCAGTATTTT.

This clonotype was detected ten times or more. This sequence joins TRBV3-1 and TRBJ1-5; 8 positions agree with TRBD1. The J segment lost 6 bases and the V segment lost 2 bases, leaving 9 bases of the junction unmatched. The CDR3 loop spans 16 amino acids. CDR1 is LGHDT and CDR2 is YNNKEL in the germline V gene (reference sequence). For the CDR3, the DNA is TGTGCCAGCAGCCAACGCGGGACAGGTCCTTTTCAGCCCCAGCATTTT. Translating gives CASSQRGTGPFQPQHF.